Presented here are 27 T cell receptor beta chains from one specimen sequenced in a study of blood T cell repertoires in COVID-19 (dated by TCRdb to 2019 to 2021). Library construction relied on the immunoSEQ multiplex PCR assay. Imported from immuneACCESS, the table was reduced by TCRdb to in-frame sequences with V and J called. These copies leave out some clones; in studies compared against another copy, an unresolved V gene accounts for under half, and the cause of the remainder is not known. For this sample there are over 150,000 clones; approximately 91% appear just once. Clones ranked in the top ten supply around 1.1% of the sample. Sequenced input: peripheral blood. Receptors were obtained from a man aged 25-40 years with acute or convalescent COVID-19.

This chain connects TRBV11-3 to TRBJ1-5; tentatively, D is TRBD1 (5 bases). The CDR3 sequence is 17 residues long. Trimming shortened V by 5 bases and J by 6 bases, and 23 bases separated the two germline ends. Germline V CDR1 and CDR2: SGHNT, YENEEA. The CDR3 spells CASSNRQPICKSQPQHF. The CDR3 nucleotides are TGTGCCAGCAGCAACCGACAGCCGATTTGTAAATCTCAGCCCCAGCATTTT.

DNA of the CDR3: TGCGCCAGCAGTGATCGGGCGGGGGGAGGTGAGACCCAGTACTTC. Translation: CASSDRAGGGETQYF. The chain uses TRBV10-2 and TRBJ2-5, with TRBD2 matching over 8 bases. The CDR3 is made up of 15 amino acids. Trimming at V came to 3 bases and at J to 5 bases, leaving 8 bases not matched to a gene. Germline-derived CDR1 and CDR2 are WSHSY and SAAADI.

The chain carries TRBV7-9 and TRBJ2-2; a possible D gene is TRBD2 (5 bases). CDR1 and CDR2 (germline): SEHNR, FQNEAQ (reference sequence). This CDR3 is built from 13 residues. The V end was cut by 3 bases, the J end by 6 bases, with 8 bases between. CDR3 nucleotides: TGTGCCAGCAGCTTGGGAGTCCCCGGGGAGCTGTTTTTT. Translated, it gives CASSLGVPGELFF.

The J gene is TRBJ2-5, the V gene TRBV7-3; 7 positions agree with TRBD2. CDR3 length: 13 residues. Germline V CDR1 and CDR2: SGHTA, FQGTGA. V was clipped by 1 base and J by 5 bases; unmatched bases: 1. The CDR3 coding sequence is TGTGCCAGCAGCTTAAACGGGGGGGAGACCCAGTACTTC. Protein product: CASSLNGGETQYF.

The chain has TRBV19 and TRBJ1-2, with D possibly TRBD1 on 5 matching bases. Germline values: CDR1 LNHDA, CDR2 SQIVND (reference sequence). The V end lost 7 bases, the J end lost 8 bases, and 17 bases lay between the germline ends. The CDR3 spans 13 residues. DNA of the CDR3: TGTGCCAGTACCCCGAGCGGGGGTTTCGGCTACACCTTC. This encodes CASTPSGGFGYTF.

The chain combines TRBV28 with TRBJ1-6, with 10 nucleotides matching TRBD1. Unmatched junction bases numbered 10, after V lost 1 base and J lost 4 bases. The CDR3 sequence is 19 residues long. Germline CDR1 reads MDHEN; CDR2 reads SYDVKM. This chain's CDR3 is CASSLYRQGAELYNSPLHF. CDR3 sequence (DNA): TGTGCCAGCAGTTTATACAGACAGGGGGCAGAATTATATAATTCACCCCTCCACTTT.

The genes are TRBV7-9 and TRBJ1-1; D is uncertain. There are 12 residues in the CDR3. The germline V gene has CDR1 SEHNR and CDR2 FQNEAQ (reference sequence). V lost 1 base and J 6 bases, leaving 6 bases between the germline ends. The chain's CDR3 is CASSLGPAEAFF. CDR3 nucleotides: TGTGCCAGCAGCTTAGGGCCAGCTGAAGCTTTCTTT.

V gene TRBV6-5 combines with J gene TRBJ1-2; 7 nucleotides agree with TRBD1. From germline, CDR1 is MNHEY and CDR2 SVGAGI. The CDR3 runs to 13 residues. The V segment lost 5 bases and the J segment 1 base; nucleotides outside the gene matches: 1. CDR3: CASSRDSNYGYTF. The CDR3 nucleotides are TGTGCCAGCAGTCGGGACAGTAACTATGGCTACACCTTC.

This sequence joins TRBV7-9 and TRBJ2-7, with 7 positions matching TRBD2. The J segment lost 1 base and the V segment lost 5 bases, leaving 5 bases of the junction unmatched. The CDR3 runs 14 residues. Germline CDR1 and CDR2: SEHNR and FQNEAQ (reference sequence). CDR3 nucleotide sequence: TGTGCCAGCAGCAGTTCTAGCGGATCCTACGAGCAGTACTTC. It yields the protein CASSSSSGSYEQYF.

This chain uses TRBV7-3 with TRBJ2-2; TRBD1 aligns across 8 bases. Looked up from germline, CDR1 is SGHTA and CDR2 is FQGTGA. The CDR3 runs to 14 residues. The ends lost 2 bases at V and 5 bases at J; junction bases unmatched: 1. The DNA of the CDR3 is TGTGCCAGCAGCTTACAGGGGGCAACCGGGGAGCTGTTTTTT. This encodes CASSLQGATGELFF. The variable domain in full, completed from reference TRBV7-3 and TRBJ2-2, reads GAGVSQTPSNKVTEKGKYVELRCDPISGHTALYWYRQSLGQGPEFLIYFQGTGAADDSGLPNDRFFAVRPEGSVSTLKIQRTERGDSAVYLCASSLQGATGELFFGEGSRLTVL.

The rearrangement joins TRBV7-3 to TRBJ1-1, with D possibly matching TRBD1 (5 bases). The V gene's germline CDR1 is SGHTA and CDR2 FQGTGA. This CDR3 contains 16 residues. Deletions cut 6 bases from V and 11 bases from J, with 28 bases between. The DNA of the CDR3 is TGTGCCAGCAGAGCTTATAGTTTTCTTGGCAGGGAAGAGGCTTTCTTT. Amino acids: CASRAYSFLGREEAFF.

The V gene is TRBV18, the J gene TRBJ2-1; 11 bases are shared with TRBD2. CDR1 is KGHSH and CDR2 is LQKENI in the germline V gene. V shed 5 bases, J shed 8 bases, and the junction held 5 bases outside the gene matches. This CDR3 is built from 14 residues. The CDR3 spells CASSDSGRDDEQFF. In DNA, the CDR3 is TGTGCCAGCTCAGATAGCGGGAGGGACGATGAGCAGTTCTTC.

The genes are TRBV6-5 and TRBJ2-2; tentatively, D is TRBD1 (6 bases). V was cut by 7 bases and J by 1 base, with 13 bases left in between. Germline V lookup: CDR1 MNHEY, CDR2 SVGAGI. The CDR3 loop spans 15 amino acids. In DNA form, the CDR3 reads TGTGCCAGCACCTCGGGACATGGGAACACCGGGGAGCTGTTTTTT. This codes for CASTSGHGNTGELFF.

The count of this clone is one. The CDR3 protein is CASSLNRGDTQYF. The DNA of the CDR3 is TGTGCCAGCAGCTTGAACAGGGGGGATACGCAGTATTTT. The chain recombines TRBV7-3 with TRBJ2-3; 8 bases agree with TRBD1. CDR1 and CDR2 from the germline V gene are SGHTA and FQGTGA. Trimming at V came to 3 bases and at J to 6 bases, leaving 2 bases not matched to a gene. This CDR3 comprises 13 residues. Based on the CDR3 plus reference TRBV7-3 and TRBJ2-3, the full variable domain is GAGVSQTPSNKVTEKGKYVELRCDPISGHTALYWYRQSLGQGPEFLIYFQGTGAADDSGLPNDRFFAVRPEGSVSTLKIQRTERGDSAVYLCASSLNRGDTQYFGPGTRLTVL.

The chain uses TRBV6-5 and TRBJ2-7; 8 bases match TRBD2. The CDR3 totals 14 residues. V shed 5 bases, J shed 1 base, and the junction held 4 bases outside the gene matches. Germline V CDR1 and CDR2: MNHEY, SVGAGI. The CDR3 reads CASSMPGGSYEQYF. As DNA, the CDR3 is TGTGCCAGCAGTATGCCGGGAGGGTCCTACGAGCAGTACTTC.

This clone was seen only once. The J gene is TRBJ2-7, the V gene TRBV6-5, with no clear D. V was trimmed by 8 bases and J by 4 bases, leaving 6 bases between them. This CDR3 spans 10 amino acids. CDR1 and CDR2 (germline): MNHEY, SVGAGI. CDR3 coding DNA: TGTGCCAGCGGGCAGTACGAGCAGTACTTC. This codes for CASGQYEQYF.

This clone has only one observation. This chain uses TRBV4-1 with TRBJ1-2, with 9 bases aligning to TRBD1. The CDR3 covers 16 residues. Trimming at V came to 1 base and at J to 4 bases, leaving 7 bases not matched to a gene. Looked up from germline, CDR1 is MGHRA and CDR2 is YSYEKL. The DNA for the CDR3 is TGCGCCAGCAGCCAAGCCTGGAGACAGGGGGTCTATGGCTACACCTTC. Amino acids: CASSQAWRQGVYGYTF.

This sequence joins TRBV29-1 and TRBJ1-3; D call uncertain. The V end was cut by 3 bases, the J end by 4 bases, with 10 bases between. The CDR3 sequence is 13 residues long. Germline CDR1 reads SQVTM; CDR2 reads ANQGSEA. In DNA form, the CDR3 reads TGCAGCGTTGAGGAGGGAGGGGGAAACACCATATATTTT. Protein: CSVEEGGGNTIYF.

The genes are TRBV15 and TRBJ2-7; the match to TRBD2 covers 8 bases. The CDR3 length is 15 residues. Germline CDR1 LNHNV, CDR2 YYDKDF (reference sequence). The J segment lost 7 bases and the V segment lost 0 bases, leaving 8 bases of the junction unmatched. The CDR3 DNA reads as TGTGCCACCAGCAGAGACCGGGCCACGGGAGGGGAGCAGTACTTC. Its protein is CATSRDRATGGEQYF.

This clone was observed a handful of times. This chain connects TRBV28 to TRBJ1-2; TRBD1 aligns across 8 bases. There are 18 residues in the CDR3. Germline values: CDR1 MDHEN, CDR2 SYDVKM. Trimming cost V 6 bases and J 2 bases; bases outside gene matches: 17. Here the CDR3 DNA reads TGTGCCAGCAGCCCCCCCTGGACAGGGTCCCGGACAAACTATGGCTACACCTTC. It specifies CASSPPWTGSRTNYGYTF.

The chain employs TRBV19 and TRBJ1-1; no clear D. The CDR3 spans 15 residues. The germline V gene encodes CDR1 LNHDA and CDR2 SQIVND (reference sequence). V was pared by 5 bases and J by 2 bases, with 15 bases between. The CDR3 DNA sequence: TGTGCCAGTAGTTTTAACGGGTACGGCAACACTGAAGCTTTCTTT. This translates into CASSFNGYGNTEAFF.

The rearrangement links TRBV7-3 to TRBJ2-1; 8 positions agree with TRBD1. This CDR3 is 15 amino acids long. Germline CDR1 is SGHTA and CDR2 is FQGTGA. The V and J ends lost 4 bases and 8 bases, in that order; junction bases with no gene match: 10. The CDR3 region is CASSSGQGRRDEQFF. In nucleotides, the CDR3 is TGTGCCAGCAGCTCAGGACAGGGCCGTAGGGATGAGCAGTTCTTC.

The CDR3 nucleotides are TGTGCCAGCTCGGAGGGGGGAAACACCATATATTTT. This encodes CASSEGGNTIYF. The rearrangement links TRBV18 to TRBJ1-3; tentatively, D is TRBD1 (5 bases). With 6 bases removed from V and 4 bases from J, the gap between germline ends came to 7 bases. This CDR3 has 12 residues. Per germline, CDR1 KGHSH and CDR2 LQKENI.

The count of this clone is one. The chain combines TRBV19 with TRBJ2-2; 8 positions agree with TRBD2. Germline lookup yields CDR1 LNHDA and CDR2 SQIVND (reference sequence). Trimming cost V 3 bases and J 0 bases; bases outside gene matches: 9. The CDR3 has 18 residues. The chain's CDR3 is CASSMRLAGVANTGELFF. Written as DNA, the CDR3 is TGTGCCAGTAGTATGCGGCTAGCGGGCGTCGCGAACACCGGGGAGCTGTTTTTT.

The chain carries TRBV2 and TRBJ2-3, with D perhaps matching TRBD1 (5 bases). The CDR3 sequence is 14 residues long. Trimming shortened V by 7 bases and J by 0 bases, and 11 bases separated the two germline ends. Germline-derived CDR1 and CDR2 are SNHLY and FYNNEI. CDR3 DNA: TGTGCCAGCAAGCAGGGAACTAGCACAGATACGCAGTATTTT. The encoded protein is CASKQGTSTDTQYF. The full variable domain, completed using reference TRBV2 and TRBJ2-3, is EPEVTQTPSHQVTQMGQEVILRCVPISNHLYFYWYRQILGQKVEFLVSFYNNEISEKSEIFDDQFSVERPDGSNFTLKIRSTKLEDSAMYFCASKQGTSTDTQYFGPGTRLTVL.

The chain has TRBV7-9 and TRBJ2-3; 10 positions match TRBD1. The germline CDR1 and CDR2 sequences are SEHNR and FQNEAQ (reference sequence). The CDR3 runs 17 residues. After removal of 5 bases from V and 3 bases from J, the junction contained 11 bases not matched to a gene. The CDR3 sequence is CASSPGQGFKWTDTQYF. CDR3 bases: TGTGCCAGCAGCCCGGGACAGGGGTTCAAGTGGACAGATACGCAGTATTTT.

This clone has more than one count but fewer than ten. The J gene is TRBJ1-2, the V gene TRBV11-2; 8 nucleotides align to TRBD1. The CDR3 contains 15 residues. With 5 bases clipped from V and 4 bases from J, the junction kept 9 bases outside the gene matches. Germline values: CDR1 SGHAT, CDR2 FQNNGV. The DNA for the CDR3 is TGTGCCAGCAGCGCCGGGACAGGCGGACCCTATGGCTACACCTTC. Protein sequence: CASSAGTGGPYGYTF.